This TCR beta chain was captured in a study of T cells in localized non-small cell lung cancer. Whole-study findings and limits: When the top 100 tumor clones were examined, a median approximately 57 of them also appeared in the adjacent lung, which was paired and uninvolved. Tumor trailed uninvolved adjacent lung in T cell clonality, which peaked there. Heterogeneity cannot be ruled out, as sequencing used one tumor region only. Longer overall survival was linked to higher blood T cell density.

For this clone: The antigen is not known.

Clones were read by immunoSEQ multiplex PCR, and TCRdb kept only the in-frame ones, dropping some. The table records about 59,000 clones, around 90% of them present only once. This sequence originates from a man aged 35 to 69 with stage I squamous cell lung carcinoma. The source was peripheral blood, collected before any cancer treatment.

Written as DNA, the CDR3 is TGTGCCAGCAGCGCTACGGGACGTCCGGGCGCGAAGGCCCTCCACTTT. Its protein product is CASSATGRPGAKALHF. The chain carries TRBV28 and TRBJ1-6, with a possible D match to TRBD1 (5 bases). The CDR3 loop spans 16 amino acids. With 6 bases removed from V and 14 bases from J, the gap between germline ends came to 26 bases. Germline V gives CDR1 MDHEN, CDR2 SYDVKM.